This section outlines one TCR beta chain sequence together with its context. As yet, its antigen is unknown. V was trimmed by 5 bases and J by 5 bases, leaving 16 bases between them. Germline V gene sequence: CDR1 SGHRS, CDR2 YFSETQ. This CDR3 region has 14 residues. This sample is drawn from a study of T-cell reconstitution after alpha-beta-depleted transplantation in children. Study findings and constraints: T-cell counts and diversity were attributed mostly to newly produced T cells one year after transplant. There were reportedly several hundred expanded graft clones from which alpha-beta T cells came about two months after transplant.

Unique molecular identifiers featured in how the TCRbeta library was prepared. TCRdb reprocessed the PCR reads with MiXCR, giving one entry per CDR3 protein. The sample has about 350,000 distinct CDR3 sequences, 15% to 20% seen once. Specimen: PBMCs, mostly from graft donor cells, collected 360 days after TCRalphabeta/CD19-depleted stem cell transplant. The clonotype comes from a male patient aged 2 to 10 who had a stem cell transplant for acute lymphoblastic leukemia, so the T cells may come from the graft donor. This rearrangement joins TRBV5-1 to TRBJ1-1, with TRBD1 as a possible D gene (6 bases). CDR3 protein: CASRVGRGRTEAFF. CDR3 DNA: TGCGCCAGCAGGGTGGGCAGGGGTCGGACTGAAGCTTTCTTT.